This T cell receptor (beta chain) stems from a study of shared clonotypes between healthy human individuals. Whole-study context: Three plates were used per donor for CD4 naive, three for CD4 memory, two for CD8 naive and one for CD8 memory.

Positive CCR7 selection of CD45RO-negative cells yielded the naive CD8 cells, and terminally differentiated effector memory CD45RA+ cells were excluded. Measured with immunoSEQ multiplex PCR; TCRdb has only the in-frame clones, and not every one. The data hold about 1.9 million clones, with about 94% observed a single time. V was shortened by 3 bases and J by 4 bases, with 13 bases between the two germline ends. From germline, CDR1 is SGDLS and CDR2 YYNGEE. CDR3 length equals 15 residues. The clonotype comes from a man between 18 and 29 years old in good health. Some clones in this sample may be carry-over from other donors' samples. The chain recombines TRBV9 with TRBJ1-4; D possibly corresponds to TRBD1 (5 bases). The sample consisted of naive CD8+ T cells from PBMCs. The CDR3 sequence: CASSEGRGFNEKLFF. Written as DNA, the CDR3 is TGTGCCAGCAGCGAGGGACGGGGCTTTAATGAAAAACTGTTTTTT.